One and the same sample provided the 26 T cell receptor beta chains below, sequenced in a study of cytomegalovirus exposure and HLA in healthy donors. PCR amplification relied on 60 Vbeta primers (plus 13 Jbeta primers). Generated by immunoSEQ multiplex PCR, the TCRdb table keeps only in-frame clones and is missing some. The profile shows about 200,000 clones, approximately 82% of them singletons. Sequenced input: PBMCs. The receptors derive from a young woman in good health and CMV-seronegative.

In its sample, this clone was seen once. The gene calls are TRBV7-2 and TRBJ2-7, with 10 bases lining up with TRBD1. Germline V gene data show CDR1 as SGHTA and CDR2 as FQGNSA. V was clipped by 5 bases and J by 4 bases; unmatched bases: 8. This CDR3 contains 15 residues. This chain's CDR3 is CASSPPTGGFYEQYF. CDR3 sequence (DNA): TGTGCCAGCAGCCCTCCGACAGGGGGCTTTTACGAGCAGTACTTC.

A single count supports this clone. V and J are TRBV6-5 and TRBJ1-2; 7 bases are a match to TRBD1. CDR1 and CDR2 (germline): MNHEY, SVGAGI. Trimming removed 7 bases from V and 4 bases from J; junction bases left unmatched: 12. CDR3 length equals 15 residues. The CDR3: CASTEPGTVIYGYTF. For the CDR3, the DNA is TGTGCCAGCACCGAGCCCGGGACAGTAATCTATGGCTACACCTTC.

The chain recombines TRBV4-1 with TRBJ2-5; 9 bases map to TRBD2. The germline V gene encodes CDR1 MGHRA and CDR2 YSYEKL. This CDR3 spans 17 amino acids. J was trimmed by 0 bases and V by 0 bases; bases with no gene match: 5. CDR3 loop: CASSQDGAGGYQETQYF. The CDR3, as DNA: TGCGCCAGCAGCCAAGATGGGGCGGGGGGGTACCAAGAGACCCAGTACTTC.

This chain uses TRBV5-4 with TRBJ2-1; 14 bases are shared with TRBD2. With 4 bases clipped from V and 3 bases from J, the junction kept 3 bases outside the gene matches. The CDR3 covers 16 residues. CDR1 is SGHNT and CDR2 is YYREEE in the germline V gene (reference sequence). The CDR3 reads CASSQGLAGVYNEQFF. Here the CDR3 DNA reads TGTGCCAGCAGCCAGGGACTAGCGGGAGTCTACAATGAGCAGTTCTTC.

The chain carries TRBV11-3 and TRBJ2-3, with 10 bases matching TRBD2. With 5 bases clipped from V and 1 base from J, the junction kept 6 bases outside the gene matches. The germline gives CDR1 SGHNT, CDR2 YENEEA. This CDR3 has 16 amino acids. CDR3 DNA sequence: TGTGCCAGCAGCGGGGGGCTAGCGGGAGGCACAGATACGCAGTATTTT. It encodes CASSGGLAGGTDTQYF.

The chain couples TRBV7-9 to TRBJ2-5; 7 bases align to TRBD2. The CDR3 sequence is 14 residues long. Germline trimming cut 4 bases from V and 5 bases from J; bases unmatched to any gene: 7. Per the germline V gene, CDR1 is SEHNR and CDR2 is FQNEAQ (reference sequence). DNA of the CDR3: TGTGCCAGCAGCTCCAGACTAGCTACCGAGACCCAGTACTTC. Translating it yields CASSSRLATETQYF.

The chain is built from TRBV19 and TRBJ2-7, with D tentatively TRBD2 (6 bases). Germline CDR1 is LNHDA and CDR2 is SQIVND (reference sequence). Trimming shortened V by 2 bases and J by 6 bases, and 11 bases separated the two germline ends. The CDR3 spans 13 residues. In DNA, the CDR3 is TGTGCCAGTAGTATATCGGGTAGCGGCGAGCAGTACTTC. It translates to CASSISGSGEQYF.

A few counts support this clone. The chain combines TRBV2 with TRBJ2-6, with 9 bases fitting TRBD1. CDR1 is SNHLY, CDR2 FYNNEI, per germline. After removal of 4 bases from V and 0 bases from J, the junction contained 7 bases not matched to a gene. CDR3 size: 18 residues. CDR3 nucleotide sequence: TGTGCCAGCAGTGGGGACAGGGTTTCACGCTCTGGGGCCAACGTCCTGACTTTC. Its protein product is CASSGDRVSRSGANVLTF.

V and J are TRBV6-6 and TRBJ2-3; TRBD2 matches at 9 bases. The CDR3 consists of 15 residues. The germline gives CDR1 MNHNY, CDR2 SVGAGI (reference sequence). V was clipped by 2 bases and J by 11 bases; unmatched bases: 11. The CDR3 DNA follows: TGTGCCAGCAGTTACCTTGGTAGCGGGGGCGCCGGGCAGTATTTT. Translating it yields CASSYLGSGGAGQYF.

The J gene is TRBJ1-2, the V gene TRBV27, with TRBD1 as a possible D gene (5 bases). The CDR3 loop spans 13 amino acids. V dropped 6 bases and J dropped 9 bases, with 17 bases sitting between them. Germline-derived CDR1 and CDR2 are MNHEY and SMNVEV (reference sequence). Here the CDR3 DNA reads TGTGCCAGCAGCTCTGCCAGGGAGGTTAGCTACACCTTC. Translation: CASSSAREVSYTF.

This clone appeared once. V is TRBV10-3 and J is TRBJ2-7; a possible D gene is TRBD1 (6 bases). CDR1 and CDR2 from the germline V gene are ENHRY and SYGVKD. V was trimmed by 5 bases and J by 3 bases, leaving 8 bases between them. The CDR3 sequence is 12 residues long. The CDR3 DNA follows: TGTGCCATCAGTACGGACAGCTACGAGCAGTACGTC. Translated, it gives CAISTDSYEQYV.

The V call is TRBV20-1, the J call TRBJ1-2; D remains unclear. Germline CDR1 DFQATT, CDR2 SNEGSKA (reference sequence). The CDR3 runs to 11 residues. Trimming took off 6 bases at V and 8 bases at J, with 13 bases between the two ends. CDR3 sequence: CSARRVPGYTF. The CDR3 DNA sequence: TGCAGTGCGAGACGGGTGCCAGGCTACACCTTC.

The V call is TRBV9, the J call TRBJ2-5; TRBD1 agrees at 10 bases. V lost 4 bases to trimming and J lost 3 bases; unmatched junction nucleotides: 6. Looked up from germline, CDR1 is SGDLS and CDR2 is YYNGEE. This CDR3 is 15 amino acids long. In DNA form, the CDR3 reads TGTGCCAGCAGCTTCGCCGGGACAGGGGAAGAGACCCAGTACTTC. It encodes CASSFAGTGEETQYF.

The rearrangement joins TRBV7-9 to TRBJ1-1; the D is unclear. CDR3 length: 15 residues. Germline V gene lookup returns CDR1 SEHNR and CDR2 FQNEAQ (reference sequence). Between the trimmed V and J ends, which lost 2 bases and 3 bases, there was a span of 13 bases. CDR3 bases: TGTGCCAGCAGCTTAAACCCGGACTGGGACACTGAAGCTTTCTTT. This sequence encodes CASSLNPDWDTEAFF.

V is TRBV6-1 and J is TRBJ2-3; 10 nucleotides align to TRBD2. The CDR3 spans 15 residues. Trimming removed 7 bases from V and 4 bases from J; junction bases left unmatched: 8. CDR1 and CDR2 from the germline V gene are MNHNS and SASEGT. For the CDR3, the DNA is TGTGCCAGCACTACTAGCGGGGCCGCTCCAGATACGCAGTATTTT. Its protein product is CASTTSGAAPDTQYF.

Written as DNA, the CDR3 is TGTGCCAGTAGCCGGGACAGGGGTGAAAAACTGTTTTTT. The encoded protein is CASSRDRGEKLFF. This chain joins TRBV19 and TRBJ1-4; TRBD1 agrees at 10 bases. Losses at the gene ends were 6 bases for V and 7 bases for J; bases not matched to a gene: 2. The CDR3 is 13 residues long. Germline assignment: CDR1 LNHDA and CDR2 SQIVND (reference sequence).

The rearrangement joins TRBV5-4 to TRBJ2-7; no reliable D call. The germline V gene encodes CDR1 SGHNT and CDR2 YYREEE (reference sequence). Trimming pared 3 bases from V and 5 bases from J, leaving 6 bases between. This CDR3 is built from 11 residues. CDR3 sequence: CASSSANEQYF. In DNA, the CDR3 is TGTGCCAGCAGCTCTGCGAACGAGCAGTACTTC.

V gene TRBV27 combines with J gene TRBJ1-5; D unclear. V lost 8 bases and J lost 1, with 9 bases in between. Germline-derived CDR1 and CDR2 are MNHEY and SMNVEV (reference sequence). This CDR3 region has 13 residues. The CDR3: CASGPGSNQPQHF. CDR3 bases: TGTGCCAGCGGTCCGGGGAGCAATCAGCCCCAGCATTTT.

This rearrangement joins TRBV28 to TRBJ2-3; perhaps TRBD1 as D (5 bases). CDR1 and CDR2 (germline): MDHEN, SYDVKM. The V and J ends lost 5 bases and 2 bases respectively, with 11 bases between them. The CDR3 has 14 amino acids. The CDR3: CASSPSDNTDTQYF. DNA of the CDR3: TGTGCCAGCAGTCCCTCGGACAACACAGATACGCAGTATTTT.

V is TRBV7-2 and J is TRBJ1-5; 8 bases are shared with TRBD1. The trim removed 6 bases at V and 3 bases at J, leaving 4 bases unmatched. Per germline, CDR1 SGHTA and CDR2 FQGNSA. This CDR3 comprises 14 residues. Here the CDR3 DNA reads TGTGCCAGCAGAACAGGGGGTTTCAATCAGCCCCAGCATTTT. As protein: CASRTGGFNQPQHF. Combining the CDR3 with reference TRBV7-2 and TRBJ1-5 gives the whole variable domain GAGVSQSPSNKVTEKGKDVELRCDPISGHTALYWYRQSLGQGLEFLIYFQGNSAPDKSGLPSDRFSAERTGGSVSTLTIQRTQQEDSAVYLCASRTGGFNQPQHFGDGTRLSIL.

This clone has only a few counts. The V gene is TRBV5-1, the J gene TRBJ2-7, with TRBD1 as a possible D gene (6 bases). Germline V lookup: CDR1 SGHRS, CDR2 YFSETQ. CDR3 length: 13 amino acids. Between the trimmed V and J ends, which lost 4 bases and 5 bases, there was a span of 13 bases. The CDR3 here is CASSVQTGDEQYF. The CDR3 DNA sequence: TGCGCCAGCAGCGTACAGACAGGCGACGAGCAGTACTTC.

The rearrangement uses TRBV4-3 and TRBJ1-1; no reliable D call. Germline V CDR1 and CDR2: LGHNA, YSLEER. The germline V and J ends were trimmed by 3 bases and 2 bases, with 13 bases remaining between them. The CDR3 is 15 residues long. Here the CDR3 reads CASSQAGWVNTEAFF. The CDR3 DNA follows: TGCGCCAGCAGCCAGGCCGGGTGGGTTAACACTGAAGCTTTCTTT.

This clone was counted only a few times. The chain combines TRBV5-5 with TRBJ1-2, with D unresolved. Germline CDR1 reads SGHKS; CDR2 reads YYEKEE (reference sequence). The CDR3 is 13 residues long. V was clipped by 5 bases and J by 6 bases, with 14 bases between them. CDR3 in amino acids: CASSRAGVDGYTF. In DNA form, the CDR3 reads TGTGCCAGCAGTAGAGCAGGCGTGGATGGCTACACCTTC.

J is TRBJ1-2 and V is TRBV2; TRBD1 matches at 8 bases. Germline loops: CDR1 SNHLY, CDR2 FYNNEI. With V trimmed by 9 bases and J by 3 bases, 12 bases remained unmatched. The CDR3 spans 15 residues. CDR3 in amino acids: CASTPQGVIYYGYTF. The CDR3 DNA sequence: TGTGCCAGTACGCCACAGGGGGTGATTTACTATGGCTACACCTTC. The variable domain in full, completed from reference TRBV2 and TRBJ1-2, reads EPEVTQTPSHQVTQMGQEVILRCVPISNHLYFYWYRQILGQKVEFLVSFYNNEISEKSEIFDDQFSVERPDGSNFTLKIRSTKLEDSAMYFCASTPQGVIYYGYTFGSGTRLTVV.

The CDR3 region is CASSGVGGRINEQFF. CDR3 nucleotides: TGTGCCAGTAGTGGGGTGGGCGGGAGGATCAATGAGCAGTTCTTC. V usage is TRBV19 and J usage is TRBJ2-1, with 8 bases aligning to TRBD2. Germline loops: CDR1 LNHDA, CDR2 SQIVND (reference sequence). Unmatched junction bases numbered 9, after V lost 5 bases and J lost 6 bases. The CDR3 is made up of 15 amino acids.

This clone occurred a few times. The chain uses TRBV2 and TRBJ1-1; 7 bases fit TRBD1. Germline CDR1 SNHLY, CDR2 FYNNEI. V shed 6 bases and J 0 bases; nucleotides not matched to a gene: 10. The CDR3 length is 16 residues. The CDR3 DNA is TGTGCCAGCAGACCCGGGACAGCTTACATGAACACTGAAGCTTTCTTT. Translation: CASRPGTAYMNTEAFF.